A selection of T cell receptor beta chains follows, all from one sample in a study of T cell changes during pregnancy in multiple sclerosis. TCRdb's copy holds only in-frame clones and misses some; the assay was immunoSEQ multiplex PCR. The sample lists about 55,000 clones, around 94% occurring once. The sequencing here drew on CD8+ T cells from peripheral blood mononuclear cells, taken in the third trimester of pregnancy. The source of these receptors is a female donor with multiple sclerosis, enrolled in a pregnancy study. CDR3s include the opening cysteine and the closing phenylalanine or tryptophan. D genes are given only for firm matches.

J gene: TRBJ2-6; D gene: TRBD1; V gene: TRBV4-1; CDR3 protein: CASSGTGVGANVLTF
J gene: TRBJ2-3; D gene: -; V gene: TRBV9; CDR3 protein: CASSVGSVDTQYF
J gene: TRBJ2-1; D gene: TRBD2; V gene: TRBV2; CDR3 protein: CASNGLAGVGNEQFF
J gene: TRBJ1-3; D gene: -; V gene: TRBV7-3; CDR3 protein: CASSLSPPGRGNTIYF
J gene: TRBJ2-1; D gene: TRBD2; V gene: TRBV5-6; CDR3 protein: CASSLELAGGPYNEQFF
J gene: TRBJ2-7; D gene: TRBD2; V gene: TRBV10-1; CDR3 protein: CASSESQREGHNEQYF
J gene: TRBJ1-1; D gene: TRBD1; V gene: TRBV7-9; CDR3 protein: CASSTQGAEAFF
J gene: TRBJ2-2; D gene: TRBD2; V gene: TRBV5-6; CDR3 protein: CASSLLRREGELFF
J gene: TRBJ2-7; D gene: TRBD1; V gene: TRBV27; CDR3 protein: CASSLGQGTYEQYF
J gene: TRBJ1-1; D gene: -; V gene: TRBV6-1; CDR3 protein: CASSEALSGYTEAFF
J gene: TRBJ2-2; D gene: TRBD2; V gene: TRBV10-1; CDR3 protein: CASSRTSDTGELFF
J gene: TRBJ1-5; D gene: -; V gene: TRBV28; CDR3 protein: CASGSAQEVSNQPQHF
J gene: TRBJ2-2; D gene: TRBD2; V gene: TRBV7-3; CDR3 protein: CASSPRTSGSWNTGELFF
J gene: TRBJ1-5; D gene: -; V gene: TRBV28; CDR3 protein: CASSLRDTNQPQHF
J gene: TRBJ1-2; D gene: TRBD1; V gene: TRBV6-4; CDR3 protein: CAPSKRTGPDPYGYTF
J gene: TRBJ1-2; D gene: TRBD1; V gene: TRBV7-2; CDR3 protein: CASSPGQGAYGYTF
J gene: TRBJ2-5; D gene: -; V gene: TRBV18; CDR3 protein: CASSSYTSNQETQYF
J gene: TRBJ1-1; D gene: TRBD1; V gene: TRBV2; CDR3 protein: CASSSPGQGRRNTEAFF
J gene: TRBJ2-3; D gene: TRBD2; V gene: TRBV5-6; CDR3 protein: CASSLETGGQGDTQYF
J gene: TRBJ1-1; D gene: TRBD1; V gene: TRBV5-1; CDR3 protein: CASSLEDRVGTTEAFF
J gene: TRBJ2-7; D gene: TRBD2; V gene: TRBV28; CDR3 protein: CASSPTSGSYEQYF
J gene: TRBJ2-1; D gene: TRBD2; V gene: TRBV4-1; CDR3 protein: CASSQPGLAGGTSYNEQFF
J gene: TRBJ2-1; D gene: -; V gene: TRBV14; CDR3 protein: CASSRGHDSYNEQFF
J gene: TRBJ1-4; D gene: TRBD1; V gene: TRBV9; CDR3 protein: CASSGGTGGITNEKLFF
J gene: TRBJ2-1; D gene: TRBD2; V gene: TRBV2; CDR3 protein: CASKWAGLAPYNEQFF
J gene: TRBJ2-3; D gene: TRBD1; V gene: TRBV6-1; CDR3 protein: CASSEGTGHTDTQYF
J gene: -; D gene: -; V gene: TRBV9; CDR3 protein: CASSGETDSYEQYF
J gene: TRBJ2-1; D gene: TRBD2; V gene: TRBV2; CDR3 protein: CASSPGRTSGSYNEQFF
J gene: TRBJ1-2; D gene: TRBD1; V gene: TRBV6-6; CDR3 protein: CASSYSDRAEGYTF
J gene: TRBJ2-5; D gene: TRBD2; V gene: TRBV4-1; CDR3 protein: CASSDGLAGVKTQYF
J gene: TRBJ2-1; D gene: -; V gene: TRBV4-1; CDR3 protein: CASSLPLANEQFF
J gene: TRBJ1-4; D gene: -; V gene: TRBV28; CDR3 protein: CASSIRGYNEKLFF
J gene: TRBJ1-2; D gene: TRBD1; V gene: TRBV5-1; CDR3 protein: CASSPGTGLAYGYTF
J gene: TRBJ2-1; D gene: TRBD1; V gene: TRBV13; CDR3 protein: CASSGDRGEDNEQFF
J gene: TRBJ2-5; D gene: TRBD2; V gene: TRBV6-1; CDR3 protein: CASSGASGIETQYF
J gene: TRBJ2-7; D gene: -; V gene: TRBV5-1; CDR3 protein: CASSGDSSYEQYF
J gene: TRBJ1-2; D gene: -; V gene: TRBV29-1; CDR3 protein: CSVEDIHGYTF
J gene: TRBJ2-7; D gene: -; V gene: TRBV27; CDR3 protein: CASSLSAGPRSYEQYF
J gene: TRBJ2-7; D gene: TRBD2; V gene: TRBV5-1; CDR3 protein: CASSPGAASGRAVYEQYF
J gene: TRBJ2-7; D gene: -; V gene: TRBV6-1; CDR3 protein: CASSVGRGPSYEQYF
J gene: TRBJ2-7; D gene: -; V gene: TRBV6-5; CDR3 protein: CASSYWQGSDEQYF
J gene: TRBJ2-1; D gene: TRBD2; V gene: TRBV29-1; CDR3 protein: CSVGTTLSNEQFF
J gene: TRBJ2-7; D gene: -; V gene: TRBV19; CDR3 protein: CASSTAGRDYEQYF
J gene: TRBJ2-3; D gene: TRBD2; V gene: TRBV28; CDR3 protein: CASSQTSGSEGTDTQYF
J gene: TRBJ2-1; D gene: -; V gene: TRBV10-3; CDR3 protein: CAISDRVDEQFF
J gene: TRBJ2-3; D gene: -; V gene: TRBV19; CDR3 protein: CASNSPLARGDTQYF
J gene: TRBJ1-2; D gene: -; V gene: TRBV14; CDR3 protein: CASSQDGGSRGYTF
J gene: TRBJ2-3; D gene: TRBD1; V gene: TRBV27; CDR3 protein: CASSLSPGTGADTQYF
J gene: TRBJ2-1; D gene: TRBD1; V gene: TRBV7-9; CDR3 protein: CACETGKEDEQFF
J gene: TRBJ1-1; D gene: TRBD1; V gene: TRBV2; CDR3 protein: CASSEGTGSTEAFF
J gene: TRBJ1-3; D gene: TRBD1; V gene: TRBV2; CDR3 protein: CASSEGRGLISGNTIYF
J gene: TRBJ2-5; D gene: TRBD1; V gene: TRBV5-1; CDR3 protein: CASTTGGRQETQYF
J gene: TRBJ1-2; D gene: -; V gene: TRBV5-4; CDR3 protein: CASSLWPANYGYTF
J gene: TRBJ2-7; D gene: TRBD2; V gene: TRBV18; CDR3 protein: CASSPAGTRDFYEQYF
J gene: TRBJ2-3; D gene: TRBD2; V gene: TRBV13; CDR3 protein: CASSPRPAGVPDTQYF
J gene: TRBJ1-2; D gene: TRBD1; V gene: TRBV5-1; CDR3 protein: CASSLKDRNYGYTF
J gene: TRBJ1-4; D gene: -; V gene: TRBV4-3; CDR3 protein: CASSQLRIATNEKLFF
J gene: TRBJ2-1; D gene: TRBD1; V gene: TRBV4-2; CDR3 protein: CASSQDAYMQGVYNEQFF
J gene: TRBJ2-7; D gene: TRBD1; V gene: TRBV5-5; CDR3 protein: CASSFQGQYSYEQYF